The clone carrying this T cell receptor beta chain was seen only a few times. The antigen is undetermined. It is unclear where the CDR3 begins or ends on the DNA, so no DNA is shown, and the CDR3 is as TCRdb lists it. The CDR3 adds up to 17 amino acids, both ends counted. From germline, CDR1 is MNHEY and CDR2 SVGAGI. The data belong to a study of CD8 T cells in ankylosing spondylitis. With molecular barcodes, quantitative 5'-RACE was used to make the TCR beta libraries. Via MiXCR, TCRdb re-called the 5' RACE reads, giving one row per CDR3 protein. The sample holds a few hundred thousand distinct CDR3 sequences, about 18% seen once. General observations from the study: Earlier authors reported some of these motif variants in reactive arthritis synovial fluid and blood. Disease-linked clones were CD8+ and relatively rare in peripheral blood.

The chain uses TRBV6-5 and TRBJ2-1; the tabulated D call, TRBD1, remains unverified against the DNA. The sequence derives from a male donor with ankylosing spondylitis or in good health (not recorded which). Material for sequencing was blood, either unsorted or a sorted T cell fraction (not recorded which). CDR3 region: CASSSSDSLNPPNEQFF.